This is a list of T cell receptor beta chains from one sample in a study of cytomegalovirus exposure and HLA in healthy donors. Sequencing was performed with immunoSEQ multiplex PCR; in TCRdb, only in-frame clones are kept and a portion is missing. The table includes 200,000 to 250,000 clones, 80% to 90% detected once. The specimen sequenced was PBMCs. These receptors originate from a young man in good health and CMV-seronegative. Both conserved end residues are part of each CDR3. D genes are given only for firm matches. Clone size is shown for a subset of rows, as once, few, many or a class of expanded clone.

>TRBD2|TRBV5-6|few|TRBJ2-7
CASSLLGLAPYEQYF
TGTGCCAGCAGCCTCTTGGGACTAGCGCCCTACGAGCAGTACTTC
>TRBD1|TRBV7-9|-|TRBJ1-1
CASSSNTGGTPTEAFF
TGTGCCAGCAGCTCGAACACAGGGGGTACCCCCACTGAAGCTTTCTTT
>-|TRBV2|-|TRBJ2-3
CASREYTDTQYF
TGTGCCAGCAGAGAGTACACAGATACGCAGTATTTT
>-|TRBV2|-|TRBJ2-3
CASRQGGGDTQYF
TGTGCCAGCAGGCAGGGTGGGGGGGATACGCAGTATTTT
>TRBD1|TRBV29-1|-|TRBJ1-2
CSVTGNYGYTF
TGCAGCGTGACAGGGAACTATGGCTACACCTTC
>TRBD2|TRBV4-2|once|TRBJ2-3
CASSQVSASGGARTQYF
TGTGCCAGCAGCCAAGTCTCCGCTAGCGGGGGGGCAAGGACGCAGTATTTT
>-|TRBV18|-|TRBJ2-7
CASSPSTGDEQYF
TGTGCCAGCTCACCATCGACAGGAGACGAGCAGTACTTC
>-|TRBV7-2|-|TRBJ2-7
CASSLRGGLNEQYF
TGTGCCAGCAGCTTAAGGGGTGGCTTGAACGAGCAGTACTTC
>-|TRBV7-6|-|TRBJ2-5
CASSLATGWETQYF
TGTGCCAGCAGCTTAGCGACAGGCTGGGAGACCCAGTACTTC
>-|TRBV5-1|-|TRBJ1-3
CASSLETGGNTIYF
TGCGCCAGCAGCCTCGAGACGGGTGGAAACACCATATATTTT
>-|TRBV5-1|-|TRBJ1-5
CASSVSGNQPQHF
TGCGCCAGCAGCGTATCGGGCAATCAGCCCCAGCATTTT
>-|TRBV6-5|-|TRBJ2-7
CASSLLLPTYEQYF
TGTGCCAGCAGTCTCCTGTTGCCTACCTACGAGCAGTACTTC
>-|TRBV10-3|-|TRBJ1-2
CAISESNNLYGYTF
TGTGCCATCAGTGAGTCGAACAACCTCTATGGCTACACCTTC
>TRBD2|TRBV5-1|-|TRBJ2-5
CASSPGLAGLQETQYF
TGCGCCAGCAGTCCGGGACTAGCGGGGCTCCAAGAGACCCAGTACTTC
>-|TRBV28|-|TRBJ2-3
CASSSGTVTDTQYF
TGTGCCAGCAGTTCCGGGACTGTCACAGATACGCAGTATTTT
>-|TRBV9|once|TRBJ1-2
CASSVEGATNYGYTF
TGTGCCAGCAGCGTAGAAGGAGCTACTAACTATGGCTACACCTTC
>-|TRBV7-3|-|TRBJ2-7
CASSLSHRDEQYF
TGTGCCAGCAGCTTAAGCCACAGGGACGAGCAGTACTTC
>-|TRBV11-1|once|TRBJ2-7
CASSLWQDSYEQYF
TGTGCCAGCAGCTTATGGCAAGATTCCTACGAGCAGTACTTC
>-|TRBV18|-|TRBJ2-7
CASSPITGSSYEQYF
TGTGCCAGCTCACCAATAACAGGCAGCTCCTACGAGCAGTACTTC
>-|TRBV7-9|-|TRBJ2-3
CASSPGDAGPSGDTQYF
TGTGCCAGCAGCCCGGGGGACGCGGGCCCCTCGGGCGATACGCAGTATTTT
>TRBD2|TRBV18|-|TRBJ2-1
CASSKTTSGGPYNEQFF
TGTGCCAGCTCAAAAACGACTAGCGGGGGCCCCTACAATGAGCAGTTCTTC
>-|TRBV7-9|-|TRBJ1-1
CASSLGQINTEAFF
TGTGCCAGCAGCTTGGGGCAGATAAACACTGAAGCTTTCTTT
>-|TRBV2|-|TRBJ1-2
CASRVQGRGYTF
TGTGCCAGCAGAGTTCAGGGGCGTGGCTACACCTTC
>-|TRBV7-9|-|TRBJ2-3
CASSSSSTDTQYF
TGTGCCAGCAGTTCCTCTAGCACAGATACGCAGTATTTT
>TRBD1|TRBV5-4|few|TRBJ1-4
CASSPGQGRTNEKLFF
TGTGCCAGCAGCCCCGGACAGGGCCGCACTAATGAAAAACTGTTTTTT
>TRBD1|TRBV5-1|-|TRBJ1-6
CASELGTGRNSPLHF
TGCGCCAGCGAATTGGGGACAGGGAGGAATTCACCCCTCCACTTT
>TRBD1|TRBV9|-|TRBJ1-4
CASSVRQGQNEKLFF
TGTGCCAGCAGCGTCCGACAGGGGCAAAATGAAAAACTGTTTTTT
>TRBD2|TRBV5-4|-|TRBJ2-2
CASTSGGTTGELFF
TGTGCCAGCACTAGCGGGGGGACGACCGGGGAGCTGTTTTTT
>-|TRBV15|-|TRBJ2-5
CATSRDRRGGETQYF
TGTGCCACCAGCAGAGATCGGAGGGGCGGAGAGACCCAGTACTTC
>TRBD1|TRBV28|-|TRBJ1-2
CASSAPGQSYTF
TGTGCCAGCAGTGCCCCGGGACAGAGTTACACCTTC
>-|TRBV5-4|-|TRBJ1-1
CASSGGQYTEAFF
TGTGCCAGCAGCGGGGGCCAGTACACTGAAGCTTTCTTT
>TRBD1|TRBV4-3|-|TRBJ2-6
CASSQVVGDRGNGASVLTF
TGCGCCAGCAGCCAAGTAGTCGGGGACAGGGGAAATGGGGCCAGCGTCCTGACTTTC
>TRBD2|TRBV9|-|TRBJ2-3
CASSVRAGGPTDTQYF
TGTGCCAGCAGCGTGCGAGCGGGGGGGCCTACAGATACGCAGTATTTT
>-|TRBV5-1|-|TRBJ2-3
CASSTRGLGTDTQYF
TGCGCCAGCAGCACCAGGGGTCTGGGCACAGATACGCAGTATTTT
>TRBD1|TRBV2|-|TRBJ1-4
CASTERTGVAEKLFF
TGTGCCAGCACCGAAAGGACAGGGGTAGCTGAAAAACTGTTTTTT
>TRBD1|TRBV11-1|-|TRBJ1-1
CASSLRQGYTEAFF
TGTGCCAGCAGCTTGCGACAGGGATACACTGAAGCTTTCTTT
>-|TRBV7-2|few|TRBJ2-4
CASSLEGIAKNIQYF
TGTGCCAGCAGCTTGGAGGGGATAGCCAAAAACATTCAGTACTTC
>TRBD1|TRBV5-1|-|TRBJ2-5
CASRGQGRETQYF
TGCGCCAGCAGGGGACAGGGGCGAGAGACCCAGTACTTC
>TRBD1|TRBV11-2|-|TRBJ2-3
CASSQGFRQGDTQYF
TGTGCCAGCAGCCAAGGTTTCCGACAGGGGGATACGCAGTATTTT
>-|TRBV29-1|-|TRBJ2-7
CSVRGGPYEQYF
TGCAGCGTCAGGGGTGGCCCCTACGAGCAGTACTTC
>-|TRBV13|once|TRBJ1-1
CASSLSEGNTEAFF
TGTGCCAGCAGCTTATCCGAGGGGAACACTGAAGCTTTCTTT
>TRBD1|TRBV5-1|-|TRBJ2-7
CASSLGTGDHEQYF
TGCGCCAGCAGCTTGGGGACAGGGGATCACGAGCAGTACTTC
>TRBD1|TRBV5-1|-|TRBJ2-7
CASRQGWGHEQYF
TGCGCCAGCCGACAGGGATGGGGGCACGAGCAGTACTTC
>-|TRBV7-6|-|TRBJ2-3
CASSNTDTQYF
TGTGCCAGCAGTAACACAGATACGCAGTATTTT
>TRBD1|TRBV18|-|TRBJ2-6
CASSPPTGLGASVLTF
TGTGCCAGCTCGCCTCCGACAGGGTTGGGGGCCAGCGTCCTGACTTTC
>-|TRBV6-5|few|TRBJ1-5
CASGPGGPQPQHF
TGTGCCAGCGGTCCGGGAGGCCCTCAGCCCCAGCATTTT
>TRBD1|TRBV6-6|few|TRBJ1-2
CASSYRGQGYGYTF
TGTGCCAGCAGTTACAGGGGACAGGGCTATGGCTACACCTTC
>TRBD1|TRBV4-2|few|TRBJ2-7
CASSQDTGGASYEQYF
TGTGCCAGCAGCCAAGACACAGGGGGCGCTTCCTACGAGCAGTACTTC
>-|TRBV5-1|-|TRBJ1-1
CASSLMTVNTEAFF
TGCGCCAGCAGCTTGATGACAGTCAACACTGAAGCTTTCTTT
>-|TRBV6-6|-|TRBJ1-1
CASIPGEGRVNTEAFF
TGTGCCAGCATTCCAGGGGAGGGGAGAGTGAACACTGAAGCTTTCTTT
>TRBD1|TRBV27|once|TRBJ2-6
CATLSWKGQGVLGASVLTF
TGTGCCACTCTGAGCTGGAAGGGACAGGGGGTTCTTGGGGCCAGCGTCCTGACTTTC
>-|TRBV19|-|TRBJ2-7
CASRLTGLTPNEQYF
TGTGCCAGTAGACTTACAGGGTTAACTCCAAACGAGCAGTACTTC
>-|TRBV2|-|TRBJ2-1
CASSGGLLGFNEQFF
TGTGCCAGCAGTGGGGGACTGCTCGGCTTCAATGAGCAGTTCTTC
>-|TRBV28|-|TRBJ1-5
CASRPDSTARPQHF
TGTGCCAGCAGACCTGACTCCACGGCCCGGCCCCAGCATTTT